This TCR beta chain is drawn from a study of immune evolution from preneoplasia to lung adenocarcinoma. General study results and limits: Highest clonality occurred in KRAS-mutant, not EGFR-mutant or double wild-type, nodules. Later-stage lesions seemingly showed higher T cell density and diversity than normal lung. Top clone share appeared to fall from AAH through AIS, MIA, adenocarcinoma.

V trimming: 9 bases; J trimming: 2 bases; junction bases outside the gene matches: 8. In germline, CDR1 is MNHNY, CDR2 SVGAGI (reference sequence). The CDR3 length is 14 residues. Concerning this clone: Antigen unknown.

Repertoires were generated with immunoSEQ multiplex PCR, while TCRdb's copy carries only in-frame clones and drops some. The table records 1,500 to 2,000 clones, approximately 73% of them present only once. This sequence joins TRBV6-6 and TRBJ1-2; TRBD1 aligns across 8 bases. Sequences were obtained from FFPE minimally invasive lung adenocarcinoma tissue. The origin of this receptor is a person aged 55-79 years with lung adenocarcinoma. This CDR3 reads CASIQGEMNYGYTF. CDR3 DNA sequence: TGTGCCAGTATACAGGGGGAAATGAACTATGGCTACACCTTC.